The 6 T cell receptor beta chains in this list originate from one sample, sequenced in a study of T cell responses to AZD1222 COVID-19 vaccine. Generated by immunoSEQ multiplex PCR, the TCRdb table keeps only in-frame clones and is missing some. The sample consists of fewer than 200,000 clones, about 87% of them appearing once. The sample in question was peripheral blood, obtained 28 days after the second dose of the MenACWY control vaccine. The receptor source for this set is an adult who received the MenACWY meningococcal vaccine as a control.

This clone was seen just once. CDR3 nucleotide sequence: TGTGCCATCAGCCCGGGACCATCGAATCAGCCCCAGCATTTT. Translation: CAISPGPSNQPQHF. The chain couples TRBV10-3 to TRBJ1-5, with D possibly being TRBD1 (5 bases). Per the germline V gene, CDR1 is ENHRY and CDR2 is SYGVKD. This CDR3 is 14 amino acids long. Trimming removed 6 bases at V and 4 bases at J, with 13 bases between.

This chain connects TRBV7-9 to TRBJ1-1; 7 bases match TRBD1. The CDR3 is made up of 13 amino acids. Trimming at V came to 6 bases and at J to 3 bases, leaving 4 bases not matched to a gene. CDR1 is SEHNR, CDR2 FQNEAQ, per germline (reference sequence). CDR3 sequence: CASRTGLDTEAFF. In DNA form, the CDR3 reads TGTGCCAGCAGGACAGGGTTAGACACTGAAGCTTTCTTT.

This chain links TRBV9 with TRBJ1-4; D unclear. The CDR3 covers 13 residues. The germline CDR1 and CDR2 sequences are SGDLS and YYNGEE. The V end was cut by 0 bases, the J end by 6 bases, with 6 bases between. CDR3 coding DNA: TGTGCCAGCAGCGTAGATCCGGATGAAAAACTGTTTTTT. It specifies CASSVDPDEKLFF.

CDR3 bases: TGCGCCAGCAGCTTTGCCGGGACCCCGGATGGGGAAGCTTTCTTT. The encoded protein is CASSFAGTPDGEAFF. The chain couples TRBV5-1 to TRBJ1-1, with D maybe TRBD1 (5 bases). The germline V gene has CDR1 SGHRS and CDR2 YFSETQ. V was clipped by 2 bases and J by 8 bases, with 19 bases between them. This CDR3 region has 15 residues.

The chain employs TRBV6-5 and TRBJ2-7; perhaps TRBD1 as D (5 bases). The length of the CDR3 is 13 residues. Trimming removed 2 bases at V and 6 bases at J, with 11 bases between. The germline gives CDR1 MNHEY, CDR2 SVGAGI. The CDR3 coding sequence is TGTGCCAGCAGTTACAAAGGGGTCAGCGAGCAGTACTTC. This translates into CASSYKGVSEQYF.

The chain has TRBV7-8 and TRBJ1-5, with D possibly matching TRBD1 (5 bases). This CDR3 is 15 amino acids long. Trimming cost V 2 bases and J 6 bases, with 14 bases left between them. In germline, CDR1 is SGHVS, CDR2 FQNEAQ. CDR3 sequence: CASSLYQEDSQPQHF. The CDR3 DNA reads as TGTGCCAGCAGCTTATATCAGGAAGACAGTCAGCCCCAGCATTTT.